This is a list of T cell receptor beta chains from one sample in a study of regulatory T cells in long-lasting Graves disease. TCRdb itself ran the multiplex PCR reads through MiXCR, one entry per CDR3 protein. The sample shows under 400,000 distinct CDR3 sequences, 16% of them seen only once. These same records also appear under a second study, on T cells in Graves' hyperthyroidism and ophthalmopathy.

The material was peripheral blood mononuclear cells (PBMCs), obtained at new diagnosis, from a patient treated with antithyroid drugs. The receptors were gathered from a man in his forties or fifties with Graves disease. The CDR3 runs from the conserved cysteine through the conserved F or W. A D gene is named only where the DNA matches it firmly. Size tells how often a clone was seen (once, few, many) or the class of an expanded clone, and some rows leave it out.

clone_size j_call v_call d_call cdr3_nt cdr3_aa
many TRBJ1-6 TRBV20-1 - TGCAGTGCTCCCCAGGGAAATTCACCCCTCCACTTT CSAPQGNSPLHF
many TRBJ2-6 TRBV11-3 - TGTGCCAGCAGCCGGCGAGGAGCTGGGGCCAACGTCCTGACTTTC CASSRRGAGANVLTF
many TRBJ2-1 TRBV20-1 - TGCAGTGCAACAACAGGGAAGAGCCACCGGGAGCAGTTCTTC CSATTGKSHREQFF
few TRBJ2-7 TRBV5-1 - TGCGCCAGCAGAAATTCCTACCGGGACGGAACCTACGAGCAGTACTTC CASRNSYRDGTYEQYF
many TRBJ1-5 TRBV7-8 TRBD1 TGTGCCAGCAGCCCCTCGAGGCAGGGGGGCAATCAGCCCCAGCATTTT CASSPSRQGGNQPQHF
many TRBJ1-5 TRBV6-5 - TGTGCCAGCAGTTACGGATTTCGGGGGTTTCGCAATCAGCCCCAGCATTTT CASSYGFRGFRNQPQHF
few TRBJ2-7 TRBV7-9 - TGTGCCAGCAGCTTGGAGGAAAGCTACGAGCAGTACTTC CASSLEESYEQYF
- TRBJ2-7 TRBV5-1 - TGCGCCAGCAGCCTGTCTTATCCGGGAGTCGAGCAGTACTTC CASSLSYPGVEQYF
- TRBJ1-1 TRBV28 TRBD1 TGTGCCAGCGGGACAGGGCGTTTCGACACTGAAGCTTTCTTT CASGTGRFDTEAFF
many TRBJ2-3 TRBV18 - TGTGCCAGCTCACCTGTCGACACGCAGTATTTT CASSPVDTQYF
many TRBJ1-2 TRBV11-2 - TGTGCCAGCAGTTTCCCGGAACAGGGAACCTATGGCTACACCTTC CASSFPEQGTYGYTF
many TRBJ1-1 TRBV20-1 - TGCAGCGCCTGGGTAACAGGGAACACTGAAGCTTTCTTT CSAWVTGNTEAFF
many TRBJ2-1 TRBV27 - TGTGCCAGCAGTTTTGGTTTCCAGCACAATGAGCAGTTCTTC CASSFGFQHNEQFF
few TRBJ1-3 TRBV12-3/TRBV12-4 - TGTGCCAGCAGTTCCCCCCGGGGGGGCCGATCTGGAAACACCATATATTTT CASSSPRGGRSGNTIYF
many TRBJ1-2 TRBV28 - TGTGCCAGCAGTTTAGATACAGGGCCAGAGGGCTACACCTTC CASSLDTGPEGYTF
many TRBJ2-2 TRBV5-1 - TGTGCCAGCAGTCGAACAGTTAACACCGGGGAGCTGTTTTTT CASSRTVNTGELFF
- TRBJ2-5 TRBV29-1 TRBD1 TGCAGCGGGGGACAGCACCAAGAGACCCAGTACTTC CSGGQHQETQYF
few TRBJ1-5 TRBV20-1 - TGCAGTGCTAGAGAAGACAGGAGCCACCCTCCCCAGCATTTT CSAREDRSHPPQHF
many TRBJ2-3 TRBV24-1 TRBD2 TGTGCCACCAGTGGTAGTCGGCGGGGGATAACAGATACGCAGTATTTT CATSGSRRGITDTQYF
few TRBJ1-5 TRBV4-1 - TGCGCCAGCAGCCAAGTCCCGGGGCCCAATCAGCCCCAGCATTTT CASSQVPGPNQPQHF
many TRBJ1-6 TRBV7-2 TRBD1 TGTGCCAGCAGCTTAGGCACAGGGGCCACTTCACCCCTCCACTTT CASSLGTGATSPLHF
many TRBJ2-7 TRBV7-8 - TGTGCCAGCAGCTTAGCGCAGGGGTTAGGCTCCTACGAGCAGTACTTC CASSLAQGLGSYEQYF
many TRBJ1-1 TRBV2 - TGTGCCAGCAGTGTAAGTAGGCAGCTGAACACTGAAGCTTTCTTT CASSVSRQLNTEAFF
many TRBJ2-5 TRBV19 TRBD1 TGTGCCAGTAGTACTACAGGGGCCGGGGAGACCCAGTACTTC CASSTTGAGETQYF
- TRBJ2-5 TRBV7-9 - TGTGCCAGTAGTATGACGAGGGACCAAGAGACCCAGTACTTC CASSMTRDQETQYF
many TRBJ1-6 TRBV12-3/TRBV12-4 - TGTGCCAGCAGTTTAGGGGCAGGCAATTCACCCCTCCACTTT CASSLGAGNSPLHF
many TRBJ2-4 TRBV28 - TGTGCCAGCAGTTTCCCAGGGGCAATAGACATTCAGTACTTC CASSFPGAIDIQYF
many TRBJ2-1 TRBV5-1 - TGCGCCAGCAGCTTGGACAGTTTCAATGAGCAGTTCTTC CASSLDSFNEQFF
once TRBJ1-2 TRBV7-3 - TGTGCCAGCAGCTTAGCTGTAGCCTTGTATGGCTACACCTTC CASSLAVALYGYTF
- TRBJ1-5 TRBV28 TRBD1 TGTGCCAGCAGACTTCTGGGACAGGGGATCGATCAGCCCCAGCATTTT CASRLLGQGIDQPQHF
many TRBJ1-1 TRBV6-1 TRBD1 TGTGCCACCGGACAGGGCACTGAAGCTTTCTTT CATGQGTEAFF
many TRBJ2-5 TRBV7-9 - TGTGCCAGCAGCCCTCCAGGACCAAACGAAGAGACCCAGTACTTC CASSPPGPNEETQYF
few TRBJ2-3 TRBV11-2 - TGTGCCAGCAGCTTAGATCGAGCAGGGAGCACAGATACGCAGTATTTT CASSLDRAGSTDTQYF
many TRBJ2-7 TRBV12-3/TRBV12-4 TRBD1 TGTGCCAGCAGACTGACAGGGGGCAGGTTCGAGCAGTACTTC CASRLTGGRFEQYF
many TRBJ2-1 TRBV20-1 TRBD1 TGCAGTGCTAGAGATCATGGGACAGGGAGTCATGAGCAGTTCTTC CSARDHGTGSHEQFF
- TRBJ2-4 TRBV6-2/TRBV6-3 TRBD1 TGTGCCAGCAGTGCTGGGACAGGGGGCCGAAACATTCAGTACTTC CASSAGTGGRNIQYF
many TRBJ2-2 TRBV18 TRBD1 TGTGCCAGCTCACCTGCCGGGACAGGGGACACCGGGGAGCTGTTTTTT CASSPAGTGDTGELFF
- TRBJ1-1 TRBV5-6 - TGTGCCAGCAGCTTGTACGGGGGTGAGTCGGGAGCTTTCTTT CASSLYGGESGAFF
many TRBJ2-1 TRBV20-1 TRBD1 TGCAGTGCCGAGGGGGGACAGGGGAACTACAATGAGCAGTTCTTC CSAEGGQGNYNEQFF
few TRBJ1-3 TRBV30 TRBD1 TGTGCCTGGAGTGGGGACAGAAAAAACACCATATATTTT CAWSGDRKNTIYF
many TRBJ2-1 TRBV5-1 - TGCGCCAGCAGCTTCGCGGTAGCGTCGAACAATGAGCAGTTCTTC CASSFAVASNNEQFF
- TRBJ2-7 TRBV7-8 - TGTGCCAGCAGCCTATTGGGGCGGTCGGGAGTGCAGTACTTC CASSLLGRSGVQYF
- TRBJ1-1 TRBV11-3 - TGTGCCAGCAGCCATCGAGGGACTGAAGCTTTCTTT CASSHRGTEAFF
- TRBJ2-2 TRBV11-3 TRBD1 TGTGCCAGCAGCTTCCGGGACAGAGGGTCCGGGGAGCTGTTTTTT CASSFRDRGSGELFF
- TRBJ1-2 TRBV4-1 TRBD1 TGCGCCAGCAGCCAAGGGGGGGACAGGTTGCATGGCTACACCTTC CASSQGGDRLHGYTF
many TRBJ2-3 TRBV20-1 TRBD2 TGCAGTGCTAGTGCGCGGGGGGAAGATACGCAGTATTTT CSASARGEDTQYF
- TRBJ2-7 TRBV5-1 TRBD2 TGCGCCAGCAGCAGCGGGACGGTGACGCGGGAGCAGTACTTC CASSSGTVTREQYF
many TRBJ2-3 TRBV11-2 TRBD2 TGTGCCAGCAGCGAGGGACTAGCGGGGATTAGCACAGATACGCAGTATTTT CASSEGLAGISTDTQYF
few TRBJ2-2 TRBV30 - TGTGCCTGGGTAACCCAGGGCTCCGGGGAGCTGTTTTTT CAWVTQGSGELFF
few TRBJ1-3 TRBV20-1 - TGCAGTGCTAGAACAGGTCACTCTGGAAACACCATATATTTT CSARTGHSGNTIYF
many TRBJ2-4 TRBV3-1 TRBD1 TGTGCCAGCAGCGTCCTCTGGGACAGCAAAAACATTCAGTACTTC CASSVLWDSKNIQYF